Here is one TCR beta chain with its context. V lost 4 bases to trimming and J lost 4 bases, with 10 bases between them. The V gene's germline CDR1 is ENHRY and CDR2 SYGVKD. This CDR3 comprises 13 residues. This sample was taken from a study of control samples from healthy donors and cancer patients. Method: immunoSEQ multiplex PCR; TCRdb's copy keeps in-frame clones and lacks some. Of approximately 150,000 clones listed, 94% are singletons. V usage is TRBV10-3 and J usage is TRBJ1-2, with D perhaps matching TRBD1 (5 bases). This receptor was obtained from a woman between 18 and 29 years old in good health. The sequenced sample was blood. The CDR3 DNA sequence: TGTGCCATCAGTGTAGACAGATCCTATGGCTACACCTTC. This sequence encodes CAISVDRSYGYTF.